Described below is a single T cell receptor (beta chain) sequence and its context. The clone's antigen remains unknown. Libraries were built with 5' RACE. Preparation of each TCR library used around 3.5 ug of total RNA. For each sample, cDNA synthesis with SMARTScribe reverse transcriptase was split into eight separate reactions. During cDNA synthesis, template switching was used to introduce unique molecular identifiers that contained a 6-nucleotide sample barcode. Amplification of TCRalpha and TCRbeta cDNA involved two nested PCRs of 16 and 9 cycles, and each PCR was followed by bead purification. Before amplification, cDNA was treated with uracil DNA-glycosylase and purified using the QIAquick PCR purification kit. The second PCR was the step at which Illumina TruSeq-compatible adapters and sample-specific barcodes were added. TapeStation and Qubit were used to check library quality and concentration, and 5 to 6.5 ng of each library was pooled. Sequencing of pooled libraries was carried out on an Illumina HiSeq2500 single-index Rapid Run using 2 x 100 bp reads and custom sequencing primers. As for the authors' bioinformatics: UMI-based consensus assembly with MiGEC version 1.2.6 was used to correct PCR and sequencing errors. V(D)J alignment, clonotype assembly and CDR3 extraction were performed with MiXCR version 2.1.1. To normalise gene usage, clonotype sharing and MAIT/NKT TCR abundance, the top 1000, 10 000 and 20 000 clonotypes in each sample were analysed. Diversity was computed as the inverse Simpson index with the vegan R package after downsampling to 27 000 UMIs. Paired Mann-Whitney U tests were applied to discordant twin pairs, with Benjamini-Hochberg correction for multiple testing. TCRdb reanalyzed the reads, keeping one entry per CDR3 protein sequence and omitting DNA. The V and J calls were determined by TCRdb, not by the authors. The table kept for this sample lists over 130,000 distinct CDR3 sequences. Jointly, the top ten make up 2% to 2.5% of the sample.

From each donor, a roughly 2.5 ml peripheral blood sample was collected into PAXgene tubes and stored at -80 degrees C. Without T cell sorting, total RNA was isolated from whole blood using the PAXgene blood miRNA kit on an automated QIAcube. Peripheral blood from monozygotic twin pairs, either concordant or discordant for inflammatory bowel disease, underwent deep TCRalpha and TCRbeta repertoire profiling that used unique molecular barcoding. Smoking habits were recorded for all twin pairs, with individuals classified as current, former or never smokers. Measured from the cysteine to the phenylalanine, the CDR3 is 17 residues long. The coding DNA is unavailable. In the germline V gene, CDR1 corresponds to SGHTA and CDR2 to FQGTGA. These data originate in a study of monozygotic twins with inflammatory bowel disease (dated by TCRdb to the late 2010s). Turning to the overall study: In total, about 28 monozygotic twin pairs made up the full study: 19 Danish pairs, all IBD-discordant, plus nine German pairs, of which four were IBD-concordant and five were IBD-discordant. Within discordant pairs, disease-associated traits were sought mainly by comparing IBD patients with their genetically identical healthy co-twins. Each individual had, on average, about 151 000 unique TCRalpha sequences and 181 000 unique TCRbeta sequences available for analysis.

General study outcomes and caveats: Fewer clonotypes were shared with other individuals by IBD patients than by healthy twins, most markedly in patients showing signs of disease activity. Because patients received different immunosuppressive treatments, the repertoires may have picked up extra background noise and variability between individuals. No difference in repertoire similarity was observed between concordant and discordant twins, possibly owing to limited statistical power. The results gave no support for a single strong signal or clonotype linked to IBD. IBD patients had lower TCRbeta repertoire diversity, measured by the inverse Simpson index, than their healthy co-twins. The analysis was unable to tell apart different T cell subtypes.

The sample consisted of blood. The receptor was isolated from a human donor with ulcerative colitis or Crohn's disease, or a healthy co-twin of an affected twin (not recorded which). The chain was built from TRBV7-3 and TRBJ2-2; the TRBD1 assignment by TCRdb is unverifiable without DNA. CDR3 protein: CASSLFGGGANTGELFF.